The clone carrying this T cell receptor beta chain was seen more than once but under ten times. This entry comes from a study of regulatory T cells in long-lasting Graves disease. Time point here: newly diagnosed GD, antithyroid drugs for less than 3 months. There was RNA extracted from PBMCs, and the TCR library was made from it. Germline lookup yields CDR1 SEHNR and CDR2 FQNEAQ (reference sequence). V gave up 2 bases and J gave up 5 bases, with 12 bases separating them. This CDR3 is built from 15 residues. HTBI primers from iRepertoire and Arm-PCR of CDR3 regions yielded the TCR beta libraries. How the authors handled the data: The samples included roughly 61 TRBV and some 14 TRBJ segments. TCRdb processed the multiplex PCR reads anew with MiXCR; each CDR3 protein has one entry. The V and J calls and clone size are TCRdb's, not the authors'. This sample yields about 520,000 distinct CDR3 sequences, of which around 12% are seen a single time; about 8.3% belongs to the top ten.

This sample was shared with a second study, whose subject was T cells in Graves' hyperthyroidism and ophthalmopathy.

This rearrangement joins TRBV7-9 to TRBJ2-2, with a possible D match to TRBD2 (6 bases). The receptor was derived from a woman aged 25 to 45 with Graves disease. This specimen was peripheral blood mononuclear cells (PBMCs), taken at new diagnosis, from a patient treated with antithyroid drugs. CDR3 DNA sequence: TGTGCCAGCAGCTTACGTCTAGCGCGGACCGGGGAGCTGTTTTTT. This encodes CASSLRLARTGELFF.